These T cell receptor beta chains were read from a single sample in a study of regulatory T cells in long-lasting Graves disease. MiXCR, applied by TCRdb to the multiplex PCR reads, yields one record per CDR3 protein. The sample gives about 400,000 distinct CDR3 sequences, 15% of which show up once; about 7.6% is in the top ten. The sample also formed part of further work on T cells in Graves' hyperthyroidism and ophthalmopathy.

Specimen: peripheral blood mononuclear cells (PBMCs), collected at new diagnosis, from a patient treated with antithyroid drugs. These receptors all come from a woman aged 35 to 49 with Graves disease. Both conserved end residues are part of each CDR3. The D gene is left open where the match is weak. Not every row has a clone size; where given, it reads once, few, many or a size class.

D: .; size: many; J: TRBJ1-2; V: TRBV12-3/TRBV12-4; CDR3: CASSLQGPRGYGYTF; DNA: TGTGCCAGCAGTTTACAGGGGCCCAGAGGGTATGGCTACACCTTC
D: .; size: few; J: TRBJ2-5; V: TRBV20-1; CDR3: CSASSGAGETQYF; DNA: TGCAGTGCTAGTTCGGGGGCGGGAGAGACCCAGTACTTC
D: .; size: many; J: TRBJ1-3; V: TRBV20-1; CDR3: CSARDFLGSGNTIYF; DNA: TGCAGTGCTAGGGACTTCCTAGGCTCTGGAAACACCATATATTTT
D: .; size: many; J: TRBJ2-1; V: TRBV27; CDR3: CASSLRPSNNEQFF; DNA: TGTGCCAGCAGTTTAAGACCCTCCAACAATGAGCAGTTCTTC
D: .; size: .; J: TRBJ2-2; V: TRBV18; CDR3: CASSPPRDTGELFF; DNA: TGTGCCAGCTCACCACCTAGAGACACCGGGGAGCTGTTTTTT
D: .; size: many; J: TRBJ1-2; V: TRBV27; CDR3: CASSLWRGNNYGYTF; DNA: TGTGCCAGCAGTTTATGGCGGGGCAATAACTATGGCTACACCTTC
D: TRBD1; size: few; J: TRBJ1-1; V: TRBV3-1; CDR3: CASSHTTGDTEAFF; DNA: TGTGCCAGCAGCCACACGACAGGGGACACTGAAGCTTTCTTT
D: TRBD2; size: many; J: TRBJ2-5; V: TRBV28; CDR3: CASQTTSEETQYF; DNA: TGTGCCAGCCAAACAACTAGCGAAGAGACCCAGTACTTC
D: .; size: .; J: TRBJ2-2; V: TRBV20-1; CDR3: CSASHRDSYGGELFF; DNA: TGCAGTGCTAGTCACCGGGACTCGTATGGCGGGGAGCTGTTTTTT
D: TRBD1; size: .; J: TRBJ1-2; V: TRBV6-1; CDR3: CASSEARDRGRGYTF; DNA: TGTGCCAGCAGTGAAGCGCGGGACAGGGGACGAGGCTACACCTTC
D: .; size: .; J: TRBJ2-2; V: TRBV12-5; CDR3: CASGSPDERAEPGELFF; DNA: TGTGCTAGTGGTTCCCCGGATGAACGGGCGGAACCCGGGGAGCTGTTTTTT
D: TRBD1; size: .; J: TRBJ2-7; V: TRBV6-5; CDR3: CASSWTGDYEQYF; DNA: TGTGCCAGCAGTTGGACAGGGGACTACGAGCAGTACTTC
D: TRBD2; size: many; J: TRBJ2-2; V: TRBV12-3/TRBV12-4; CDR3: CASSHSGRPDGELFF; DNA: TGTGCCAGCAGTCATAGCGGGAGGCCGGACGGGGAGCTGTTTTTT
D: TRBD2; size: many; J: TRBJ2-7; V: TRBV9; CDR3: CASSDPSGTIYGEQYF; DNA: TGTGCCAGCAGCGACCCTAGCGGGACGATCTACGGAGAGCAGTACTTC
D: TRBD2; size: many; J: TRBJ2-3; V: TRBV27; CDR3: CASRAGGGTDTQYF; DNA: TGTGCCAGCAGGGCGGGAGGGGGCACAGATACGCAGTATTTT
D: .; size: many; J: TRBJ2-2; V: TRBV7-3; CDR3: CASRFERNTGELFF; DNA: TGTGCCAGCAGATTTGAGCGGAACACCGGGGAGCTGTTTTTT
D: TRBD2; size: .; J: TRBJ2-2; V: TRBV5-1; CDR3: CASSFGEGYTGELFF; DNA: TGCGCCAGCAGCTTCGGGGAGGGGTACACCGGGGAGCTGTTTTTT
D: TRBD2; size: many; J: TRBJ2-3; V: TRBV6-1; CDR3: CASSKLAGGFIDTQYF; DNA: TGTGCCAGCAGTAAACTAGCGGGAGGTTTTATAGATACGCAGTATTTT
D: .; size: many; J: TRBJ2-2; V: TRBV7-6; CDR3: CASSLGGHTGELFF; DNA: TGTGCCAGCAGCTTGGGTGGTCACACCGGGGAGCTGTTTTTT
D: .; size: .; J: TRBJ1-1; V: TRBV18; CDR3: CASSPRSLGTEAFF; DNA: TGTGCCAGCTCACCACGTTCCTTGGGCACTGAAGCTTTCTTT
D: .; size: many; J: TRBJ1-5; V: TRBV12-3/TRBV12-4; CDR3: CASSPDGTYQPQHF; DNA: TGTGCCAGCAGCCCTGACGGGACTTATCAGCCCCAGCATTTT
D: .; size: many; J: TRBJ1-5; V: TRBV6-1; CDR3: CASLQGRPNQPQHF; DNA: TGTGCCAGCTTACAGGGCCGCCCTAATCAGCCCCAGCATTTT
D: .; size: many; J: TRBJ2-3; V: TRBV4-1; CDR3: CASSQERRTDTQYF; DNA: TGTGCCAGCAGCCAAGAAAGGCGCACAGATACGCAGTATTTT
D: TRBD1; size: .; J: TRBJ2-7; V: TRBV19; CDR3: CASSGQGYEQHF; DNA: TGTGCCAGTAGTGGACAGGGATACGAGCAGCACTTC
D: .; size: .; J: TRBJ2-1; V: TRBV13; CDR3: CASTSWVAEYNEQFF; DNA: TGTGCCAGCACCAGCTGGGTAGCGGAGTACAATGAGCAGTTCTTC
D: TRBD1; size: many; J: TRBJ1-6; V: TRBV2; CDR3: CASRDRVANSPLHF; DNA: TGTGCCAGCAGAGACAGGGTGGCGAATTCACCCCTCCACTTT
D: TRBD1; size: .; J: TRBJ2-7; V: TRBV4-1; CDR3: CASSLTGGAGGTYEQYF; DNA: TGCGCCAGCAGCTTAACAGGGGGCGCAGGGGGCACCTACGAGCAGTACTTC
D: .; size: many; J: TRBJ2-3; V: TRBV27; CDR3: CASSLMGGTSTDTQYF; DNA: TGTGCCAGCAGTCTAATGGGGGGCACTAGCACAGATACGCAGTATTTT
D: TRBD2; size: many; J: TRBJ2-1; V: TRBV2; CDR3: CASSRLAGPPLYNEQFF; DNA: TGTGCCAGCAGTCGACTAGCGGGACCCCCTTTGTACAATGAGCAGTTCTTC
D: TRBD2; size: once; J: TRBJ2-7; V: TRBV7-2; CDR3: CASSFLAGVTNEQYF; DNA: TGTGCCAGCAGCTTTCTAGCGGGAGTAACCAACGAGCAGTACTTC
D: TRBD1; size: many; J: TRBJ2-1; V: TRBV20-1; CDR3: CSAGPPGQGANEQFF; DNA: TGCAGTGCTGGACCACCGGGACAGGGAGCCAATGAGCAGTTCTTC
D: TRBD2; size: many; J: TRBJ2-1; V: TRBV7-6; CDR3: CASSLRSLAGVYNEQFF; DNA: TGTGCCAGCAGTCTTAGATCCCTAGCGGGAGTGTACAATGAGCAGTTCTTC
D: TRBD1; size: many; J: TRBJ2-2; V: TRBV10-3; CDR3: CAIRETGDTGELFF; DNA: TGTGCCATCAGGGAGACAGGGGACACCGGGGAGCTGTTTTTT
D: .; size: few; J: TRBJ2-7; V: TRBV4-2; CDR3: CASSREANYEQYF; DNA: TGTGCCAGCAGCCGAGAGGCAAACTACGAGCAGTACTTC
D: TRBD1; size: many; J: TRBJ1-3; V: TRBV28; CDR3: CASSEQGANGNTIYF; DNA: TGTGCCAGCAGTGAGCAGGGGGCTAATGGAAACACCATATATTTT
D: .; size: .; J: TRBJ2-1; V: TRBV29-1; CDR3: CSAQHNEQFF; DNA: TGCAGCGCCCAGCACAATGAGCAGTTCTTC